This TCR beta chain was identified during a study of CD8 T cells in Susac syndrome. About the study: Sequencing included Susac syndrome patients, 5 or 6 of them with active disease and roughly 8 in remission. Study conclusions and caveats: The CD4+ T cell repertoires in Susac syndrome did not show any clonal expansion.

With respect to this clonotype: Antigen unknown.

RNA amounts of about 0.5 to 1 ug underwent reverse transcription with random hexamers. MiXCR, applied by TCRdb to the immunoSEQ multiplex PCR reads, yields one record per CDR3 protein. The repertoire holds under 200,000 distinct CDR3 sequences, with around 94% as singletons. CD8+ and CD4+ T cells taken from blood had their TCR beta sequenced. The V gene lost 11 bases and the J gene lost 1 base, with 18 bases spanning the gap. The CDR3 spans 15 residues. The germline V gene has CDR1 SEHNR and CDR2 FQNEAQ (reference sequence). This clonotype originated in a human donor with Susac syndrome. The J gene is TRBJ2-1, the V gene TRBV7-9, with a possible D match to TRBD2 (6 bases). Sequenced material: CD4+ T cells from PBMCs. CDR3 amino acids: CALKVGGLSYNEQFF. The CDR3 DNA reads TGTGCCCTAAAAGTGGGGGGACTTTCCTACAATGAGCAGTTCTTC.